This T cell receptor beta chain stems from a study of blood T cell repertoires in COVID-19. V lost 4 bases to trimming and J lost 5 bases, with 19 bases between them. The germline V gene has CDR1 SGDLS and CDR2 YYNGEE. The CDR3 runs 15 residues. Per the authors' pipeline: Estimation of nucleated cell counts was performed using reference gene primer amplification. Profiling relied on immunoSEQ multiplex PCR, and the TCRdb table lists in-frame clones only, not all of them. The V and J calls and clone size were taken over from that table, and D and trimming were inferred from the DNA. The data hold about 160,000 clones, with 80% observed a single time.

The rearrangement joins TRBV9 to TRBJ2-7; perhaps TRBD2 as D (6 bases). The origin of this receptor is a woman aged 55-75 years who had recovered from COVID-19. Material: PBMCs or T cells enriched from blood (not recorded which). The CDR3 here is CASSPSAGLRDEQYF. CDR3 DNA sequence: TGTGCCAGCAGCCCCTCGGCGGGGCTCCGGGACGAGCAGTACTTC. The entire variable domain, with the rest obtained from reference TRBV9 and TRBJ2-7, is as follows: DSGVTQTPKHLITATGQRVTLRCSPRSGDLSVYWYQQSLDQGLQFLIQYYNGEERAKGNILERFSAQQFPDLHSELNLSSLELGDSALYFCASSPSAGLRDEQYFGPGTRLTVT.